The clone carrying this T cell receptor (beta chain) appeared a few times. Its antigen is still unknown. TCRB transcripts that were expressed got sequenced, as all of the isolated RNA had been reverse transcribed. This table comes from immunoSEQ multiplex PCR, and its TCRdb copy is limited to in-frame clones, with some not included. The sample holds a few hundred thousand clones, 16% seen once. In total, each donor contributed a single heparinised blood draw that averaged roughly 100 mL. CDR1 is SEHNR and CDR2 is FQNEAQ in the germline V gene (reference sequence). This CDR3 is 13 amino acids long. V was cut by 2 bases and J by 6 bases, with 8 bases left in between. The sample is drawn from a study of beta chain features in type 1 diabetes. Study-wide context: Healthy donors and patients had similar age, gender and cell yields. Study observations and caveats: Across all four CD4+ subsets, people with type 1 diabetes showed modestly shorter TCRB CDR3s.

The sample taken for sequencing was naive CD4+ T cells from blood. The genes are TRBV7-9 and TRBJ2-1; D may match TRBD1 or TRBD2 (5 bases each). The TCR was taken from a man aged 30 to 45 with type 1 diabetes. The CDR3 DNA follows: TGTGCCAGCAGCTTACGGGGCGGCAATGAGCAGTTCTTC. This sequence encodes CASSLRGGNEQFF.